The 14 T cell receptor beta chains below come from one sample, sequenced in a study of cytomegalovirus exposure and HLA in healthy donors. PCR amplification relied on 60 Vbeta primers (plus 13 Jbeta primers). Sequencing was performed with immunoSEQ multiplex PCR; in TCRdb, only in-frame clones are kept and a portion is missing. The table has about 59,000 clones, over 60% seen once. The sample consisted of PBMCs. The source of these receptors is a man aged 25 to 40 in good health and CMV-seropositive.

V usage is TRBV10-3 and J usage is TRBJ1-1; the match to TRBD1 covers 8 bases. CDR1 is ENHRY and CDR2 is SYGVKD in the germline V gene. The CDR3 contains 15 residues. With V trimmed by 0 bases and J by 4 bases, 4 bases remained unmatched. The CDR3: CAISESGDRGTEAFF. The CDR3 DNA sequence: TGTGCCATCAGTGAGTCGGGCGACAGGGGCACTGAAGCTTTCTTT.

DNA for the CDR3: TGTGCCAGTAGGGGACAGGGAGACTATGGCTACACCTTC. It yields the protein CASRGQGDYGYTF. The chain uses TRBV19 and TRBJ1-2; 9 bases agree with TRBD1. The CDR3 extends over 13 amino acids. Germline trimming cut 6 bases from V and 3 bases from J; bases unmatched to any gene: 2. Germline CDR1 is LNHDA and CDR2 is SQIVND (reference sequence).

This clone was seen a handful of times. The rearrangement links TRBV29-1 to TRBJ2-7; D unresolved. The CDR3 loop spans 11 amino acids. CDR1 is SQVTM, CDR2 ANQGSEA, per germline. V dropped 4 bases and J dropped 1 base, with 5 bases sitting between them. CDR3: CSVGASYEQYF. The CDR3 nucleotides are TGCAGCGTTGGAGCTTCCTACGAGCAGTACTTC.

The rearrangement links TRBV7-9 to TRBJ1-4, with 7 bases lining up with TRBD1. CDR1 and CDR2 (germline): SEHNR, FQNEAQ (reference sequence). The CDR3 covers 16 residues. V trimming: 2 bases; J trimming: 8 bases; junction bases outside the gene matches: 11. CDR3 coding DNA: TGTGCCAGCAGCTTACCTCCAGGGGGGCTCGGGGAAAAACTGTTTTTT. This encodes CASSLPPGGLGEKLFF.

V is TRBV5-4 and J is TRBJ2-1, with 14 bases that match TRBD2. This CDR3 comprises 15 residues. Trimming at V came to 3 bases and at J to 7 bases, leaving 3 bases not matched to a gene. The germline V gene encodes CDR1 SGHNT and CDR2 YYREEE (reference sequence). The CDR3 here is CASSSGLAGGNEQFF. The CDR3 DNA reads as TGTGCCAGCAGCTCCGGACTAGCGGGGGGAAATGAGCAGTTCTTC.

The CDR3, as DNA: TGTGCCAGCAGTTTCACAGGGGTGGCTAATGAAAAACTGTTTTTT. Amino acid sequence: CASSFTGVANEKLFF. The chain has TRBV25-1 and TRBJ1-4; 7 bases align to TRBD1. Trimming at V came to 5 bases and at J to 3 bases, leaving 6 bases not matched to a gene. The CDR3 spans 15 residues. Germline values: CDR1 MGHDK, CDR2 SYGVNS.

V and J are TRBV7-2 and TRBJ1-2; 8 nucleotides match TRBD1. Germline CDR1 and CDR2: SGHTA and FQGNSA. The CDR3 sequence is 16 residues long. Trimming removed 1 base from V and 8 bases from J; junction bases left unmatched: 12. The CDR3 here is CASSLVTGQGRGGYTF. CDR3 nucleotides: TGTGCCAGCAGCTTAGTGACCGGACAGGGAAGAGGGGGCTACACCTTC.

This clone was detected a few times. The rearrangement uses TRBV2 and TRBJ2-5; D is ambiguous. With the DNA end fitting TRBJ2-7 better, the J assignment may be wrong. In germline, CDR1 is SNHLY, CDR2 FYNNEI. This CDR3 is built from 13 residues. Here the CDR3 DNA reads TGTGCCAGCAGTGCTGGCCCAGGCTACGAGCAGTACTTC. It translates to CASSAGPGYEQYF.

The rearrangement uses TRBV5-6 and TRBJ2-5; 7 positions match TRBD1. The ends lost 4 bases at V and 3 bases at J; junction bases unmatched: 3. The germline gives CDR1 SGHDT, CDR2 YYEEEE. The CDR3 sequence is 13 residues long. CDR3 amino acids: CASSPGTEETQYF. DNA for the CDR3: TGTGCCAGCAGCCCCGGGACAGAAGAGACCCAGTACTTC.

This clone was found a few times. The genes are TRBV5-1 and TRBJ1-1; tentatively, D is TRBD1 (6 bases). Germline values: CDR1 SGHRS, CDR2 YFSETQ. CDR3 length: 15 residues. V was pared by 4 bases and J by 1 base, with 14 bases between. CDR3 bases: TGCGCCAGCAGCATAAACAGGGCCCCGAACACTGAAGCTTTCTTT. It is translated as CASSINRAPNTEAFF.

V and J are TRBV5-1 and TRBJ2-3; D is uncertain. V was clipped by 5 bases and J by 2 bases, with 12 bases between them. The CDR3 sequence is 14 residues long. Germline CDR1 reads SGHRS; CDR2 reads YFSETQ. The CDR3 spells CASSMGVSTDTQYF. The CDR3 bases are TGCGCCAGCAGTATGGGCGTGTCCACAGATACGCAGTATTTT.

The chain is built from TRBV15 and TRBJ2-3, with 11 nucleotides matching TRBD1. There are 14 residues in the CDR3. Germline V gene data show CDR1 as LNHNV and CDR2 as YYDKDF (reference sequence). J was trimmed by 4 bases and V by 3 bases; bases with no gene match: 0. The CDR3 DNA sequence: TGTGCCACCAGCAGGGACAGGGGGCCAGATACGCAGTATTTT. It is translated as CATSRDRGPDTQYF.

The sample holds a few counts of this clone. This sequence joins TRBV6-4 and TRBJ2-2, with TRBD1 matching over 7 bases. Germline V CDR1 and CDR2: MRHNA, SNTAGT. The V and J ends lost 5 bases and 5 bases, in that order; junction bases with no gene match: 8. This CDR3 spans 15 amino acids. The CDR3 loop reads CASSPTGTVTGELFF. In DNA, the CDR3 is TGTGCCAGCAGTCCAACCGGGACAGTTACCGGGGAGCTGTTTTTT.

This sequence joins TRBV7-3 and TRBJ2-2, with TRBD2 matching over 8 bases. The V gene's germline CDR1 is SGHTA and CDR2 FQGTGA. This CDR3 has 16 amino acids. The V segment lost 1 base and the J segment 6 bases; nucleotides outside the gene matches: 7. The CDR3 DNA sequence: TGTGCCAGCAGCTTAATATGGACTAGCAGGGCCGGGGAGCTGTTTTTT. Its translation is CASSLIWTSRAGELFF.